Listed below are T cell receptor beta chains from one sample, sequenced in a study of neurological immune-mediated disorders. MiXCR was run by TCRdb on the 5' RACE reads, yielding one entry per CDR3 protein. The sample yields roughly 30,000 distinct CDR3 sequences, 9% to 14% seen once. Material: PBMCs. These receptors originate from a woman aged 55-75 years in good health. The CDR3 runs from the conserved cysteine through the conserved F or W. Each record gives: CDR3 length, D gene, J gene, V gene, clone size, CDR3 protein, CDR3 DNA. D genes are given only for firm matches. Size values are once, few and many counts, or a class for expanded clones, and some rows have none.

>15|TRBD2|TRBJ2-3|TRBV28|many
CASSVGGGAKDTQYF
TGTGCCAGCAGTGTGGGCGGGGGGGCTAAAGATACGCAGTATTTT
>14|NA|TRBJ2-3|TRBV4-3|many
CASSQLEREDTQYF
TGCGCCAGCAGCCAACTTGAGAGGGAAGATACGCAGTATTTT
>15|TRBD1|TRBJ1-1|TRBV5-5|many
CASSSGQGAQTEAFF
TGTGCCAGCAGCTCCGGACAGGGGGCGCAGACTGAAGCTTTCTTT
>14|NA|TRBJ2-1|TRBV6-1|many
CASSKGDGYNEQFF
TGTGCCAGCAGCAAAGGGGACGGCTACAATGAGCAGTTCTTC
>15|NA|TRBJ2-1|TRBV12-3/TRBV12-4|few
CASSWGQKSYNEQFF
TGTGCCAGCAGTTGGGGACAAAAATCCTACAATGAGCAGTTCTTC
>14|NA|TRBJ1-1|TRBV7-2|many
CASSLGPANTEAFF
TGTGCCAGCAGCTTAGGGCCGGCGAACACTGAAGCTTTCTTT
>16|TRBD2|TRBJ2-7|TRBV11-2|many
CASSRFIAGGFYEQYF
TGTGCCAGCAGCCGATTTATAGCGGGGGGGTTCTACGAGCAGTACTTC
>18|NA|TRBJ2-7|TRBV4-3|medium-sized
CASSQDVVASYPTGEQYF
TGCGCCAGCAGCCAAGATGTTGTAGCGAGCTACCCAACGGGCGAGCAGTACTTC
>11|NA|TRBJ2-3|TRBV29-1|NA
CSWWWTDTQYF
TGCAGCTGGTGGTGGACAGATACGCAGTATTTT
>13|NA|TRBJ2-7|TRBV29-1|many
CSVADPTLSEQYF
TGCAGCGTTGCGGACCCGACTCTTAGTGAGCAGTACTTC
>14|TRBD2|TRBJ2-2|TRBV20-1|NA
CGYSGGTGTEEPFF
TGCGGTTATAGCGGGGGTACTGGCACTGAGGAGCCGTTTTTT
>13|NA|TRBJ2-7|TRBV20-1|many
CSAIRGTPYEQYF
TGCAGTGCTATTCGGGGGACCCCCTACGAGCAGTACTTC
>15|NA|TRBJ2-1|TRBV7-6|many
CASSLGGGNYNEQFF
TGTGCCAGCAGCTTAGGTGGGGGGAACTACAATGAGCAGTTCTTC
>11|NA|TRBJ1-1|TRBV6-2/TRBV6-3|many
CASRMNTEAFF
TGTGCCAGCCGTATGAACACTGAAGCTTTCTTT
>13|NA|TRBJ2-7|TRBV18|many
CASSPLHSGEQYF
TGTGCCAGCTCACCACTCCATTCAGGCGAGCAGTACTTC
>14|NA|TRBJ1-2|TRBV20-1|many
CSAVTGSWNYGYTF
TGCAGTGCTGTCACAGGAAGTTGGAACTATGGCTACACCTTC
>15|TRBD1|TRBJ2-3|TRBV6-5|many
CASSPGQGVTDTQYF
TGTGCCAGCAGTCCGGGACAGGGGGTCACAGATACGCAGTATTTT
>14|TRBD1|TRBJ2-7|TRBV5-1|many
CASSFGQGVDEQYF
TGCGCCAGCAGCTTCGGACAGGGCGTCGACGAGCAGTACTTC
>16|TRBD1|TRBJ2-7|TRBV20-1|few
CSATPGTGPSSYEQYF
TGCAGTGCTACGCCCGGGACAGGGCCTAGCTCCTACGAGCAGTACTTC
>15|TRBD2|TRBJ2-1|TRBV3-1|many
CASSQRGGHYNEQFF
TGTGCCAGCAGCCAGCGGGGGGGTCACTACAATGAGCAGTTCTTC
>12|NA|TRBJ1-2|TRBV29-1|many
CSVVHPDYGYTF
TGCAGCGTCGTCCATCCCGACTATGGCTACACCTTC
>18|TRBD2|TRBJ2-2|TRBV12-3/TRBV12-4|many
CASIQYRGTSRNTGELFF
TGTGCCAGCATCCAATACCGCGGGACTAGTAGGAACACCGGGGAGCTGTTTTTT
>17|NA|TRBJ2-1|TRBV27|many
CASSLSSGPSSYNEQFF
TGTGCCAGCAGTTTGTCTTCCGGGCCGAGCTCCTACAATGAGCAGTTCTTC
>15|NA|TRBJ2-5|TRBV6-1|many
CASSRGWGIQETQYF
TGTGCCAGCAGTAGGGGGTGGGGGATACAAGAGACCCAGTACTTC